This is a list of T cell receptor beta chains from one sample in a study of Ad26.COV2.S vaccination and SARS-CoV-2 variants. Sequencing used immunoSEQ multiplex PCR; TCRdb keeps in-frame clones, though not all of them. Here the sample spans around 300,000 clones, roughly 90% being singletons. Sample: peripheral blood, taken in a trial of Ad26.COV2.S vaccine versus placebo. The receptors originated from a person between 18 and 60 years old who received the Ad26.COV2.S COVID-19 vaccine or a placebo. Each CDR3 is given with its conserved first and last residue. The D gene is left open where the match is weak.

d_gene,len,j_gene,v_gene,CDR3aa
-,17,TRBJ2-3,TRBV7-9,CASSYRVLTTTTDTQYF
-,14,TRBJ1-3,TRBV27,CASSIAVWGNTIYF
TRBD1,13,TRBJ1-2,TRBV12-3/TRBV12-4,CASSGQGNYGYTF
-,14,TRBJ1-4,TRBV19,CASSITGTNEKLFF
-,11,TRBJ2-1,TRBV9,CASSLDNEQFF
-,15,TRBJ2-1,TRBV4-3,CASSQDPPGNNEQFF
-,14,TRBJ1-5,TRBV7-8,CASGDSDSNQPQHF
-,13,TRBJ1-1,TRBV19,CATCCQKNTEAFF
TRBD2,12,TRBJ2-3,TRBV7-2,CASSFMWEGRYF
-,13,TRBJ1-2,TRBV6-5,CASSLGGAYGYTF
-,13,TRBJ1-1,TRBV12-3/TRBV12-4,CASRALSSTEAFF
-,13,TRBJ1-2,TRBV5-1,CASRREDNYGYTF
TRBD1,14,TRBJ1-2,TRBV7-9,CASRQGATNYGYTF
-,14,TRBJ2-1,TRBV9,CASSVGLLYNEQFF
-,14,TRBJ1-2,TRBV6-5,CASSYSQDNYGYTF
TRBD2,17,TRBJ2-2,TRBV4-2,CASSGRLSGRTRGELFF
-,15,TRBJ2-7,TRBV19,CASSIALRGSYEQYF
-,14,TRBJ1-2,TRBV18,CASLPPGQPDGYTF
TRBD1,16,TRBJ2-1,TRBV7-9,CASSRGQGGLGNEQFF
-,16,TRBJ2-1,TRBV6-2/TRBV6-3,CASSSRDSSSYNEQFF
-,16,TRBJ2-1,TRBV7-9,CASSSGGAGVYNEQFF
-,16,TRBJ2-2,TRBV15,CATSQNFRLNTGELFF
-,14,TRBJ1-4,TRBV9,CASSVGGINEKLFF
-,16,TRBJ1-6,TRBV28,CASSHRQTIYNSPLHF
-,14,TRBJ1-1,TRBV9,CASSVAGGGSEAFF
TRBD2,17,TRBJ2-2,TRBV30,CAWSRVAGVTNTGELFF
-,16,TRBJ2-5,TRBV6-5,CASSSPKLGFGETQYF
TRBD1,14,TRBJ2-3,TRBV3-1/TRBV3-2,CASSQDRGGDTQYF
TRBD1,15,TRBJ2-1,TRBV7-8,CASSSGTARYNEQFF
TRBD1,17,TRBJ1-2,TRBV13,CASSSLVRDREDYGYTF
-,13,TRBJ1-1,TRBV9,CASSAPPAAEAFF
-,14,TRBJ1-1,TRBV5-6,CASSVDTLNTEAFF
-,14,TRBJ1-1,TRBV7-3,CASAPDVMNTEAFF
-,15,TRBJ1-1,TRBV7-6,CASSLQGLLNTEAFF
-,10,TRBJ1-1,TRBV19,CASSESPAFF
TRBD1,14,TRBJ2-1,TRBV10-1,CASSESTGVYEQFF
TRBD1,16,TRBJ2-3,TRBV7-9,CASSLDGTGGTDTQYF
-,16,TRBJ2-2,TRBV5-1,CASSLGSGHSTGELFF
-,15,TRBJ1-1,TRBV4-1,CASSQGQGPTGEAFF
-,12,TRBJ1-2,TRBV7-9,CASSSEEPGYTF